Following are 13 T cell receptor beta chains from one sample sequenced in a study of T cells in localized non-small cell lung cancer. Sequenced by immunoSEQ multiplex PCR; TCRdb stores in-frame clones only, minus some. The sample has 50,000 to 75,000 clones; over 85% are singletons. Sequenced here: peripheral blood, sampled before any cancer treatment. These TCRs come from a man aged 40 to 70 with stage I squamous cell lung carcinoma.

V is TRBV18 and J is TRBJ1-1, with a possible D match to TRBD1 (5 bases). The germline CDR1 and CDR2 sequences are KGHSH and LQKENI. CDR3 length equals 16 residues. Trimming cost V 1 base and J 0 bases, with 12 bases left between them. CDR3 sequence: CASSPRNRQLNTEAFF. The CDR3 DNA follows: TGTGCCAGCTCACCACGTAACCGACAGCTGAACACTGAAGCTTTCTTT.

The chain carries TRBV6-6 and TRBJ1-1; the D gene is possibly TRBD1 (5 bases). This CDR3 has 14 amino acids. Germline values: CDR1 MNHNY, CDR2 SVGAGI (reference sequence). Trimming pared 6 bases from V and 1 base from J, leaving 12 bases between. This CDR3 is CASSLDSSNTEAFF. The CDR3 coding sequence is TGTGCCAGCAGCCTAGACAGTTCGAACACTGAAGCTTTCTTT.

The V and J genes are TRBV21-1 and TRBJ2-1; TRBD1, the table's D call, was not compared with the DNA. TRBV21-1 is recorded as a pseudogene. The CDR3 extends over 15 amino acids. CDR3 protein: CATRGSPTGTNEQFF. DNA of the CDR3: TGTGCCACCCGCGGCTCCCCGACAGGGACCAATGAGCAGTTCTTC.

This clone was seen only once. The CDR3 region has the DNA TGTGCCTGGAGTGTAGGTATAACTAGCGGGAGAGGCTTCACCGGGGAGCTGTTTTTT. Translation: CAWSVGITSGRGFTGELFF. The chain joins TRBV30 to TRBJ2-2, with TRBD2 identical over 11 bases. Germline assignment: CDR1 GTSNPN and CDR2 SVGIG (reference sequence). The CDR3 is 19 residues long. The junction had 13 bases not matched to a gene; V was cut back by 0 bases and J by 4 bases. The full variable domain, in which reference TRBV30 and TRBJ2-2 provide the parts outside the CDR3, is SQTIHQWPATLVQPVGSPLSLECTVEGTSNPNLYWYRQAAGRGLQLLFYSVGIGQISSEVPQNLSASRPQDRQFILSSKKLLLSDSGFYLCAWSVGITSGRGFTGELFFGEGSRLTVL.

The chain combines TRBV27 with TRBJ2-7, with TRBD2 as a possible D gene (6 bases). V lost 6 bases, J lost 4 bases, and 13 bases lay in between. CDR3 length: 13 residues. Per the germline V gene, CDR1 is MNHEY and CDR2 is SMNVEV (reference sequence). The CDR3 DNA reads TGTGCCAGCAGCGTAGGGCGGGATTACGAGCAGTACTTC. Encoded protein: CASSVGRDYEQYF.

This sequence joins TRBV2 and TRBJ1-6; D call uncertain. Germline CDR1 SNHLY, CDR2 FYNNEI. V gave up 7 bases and J gave up 3 bases, with 7 bases separating them. The CDR3 extends over 13 amino acids. CDR3 DNA sequence: TGTGCCAGCATCGACAACTATAATTCACCCCTCCACTTT. Translated: CASIDNYNSPLHF.

This clone was seen only a few times. The rearrangement uses TRBV29-1 and TRBJ2-2, with D perhaps matching TRBD2 (6 bases). Germline CDR1 is SQVTM and CDR2 is ANQGSEA. Trimming shortened V by 6 bases and J by 6 bases, and 11 bases separated the two germline ends. This CDR3 is built from 12 residues. CDR3 residues: CSVIPSAGELFF. In DNA form, the CDR3 reads TGCAGCGTCATACCTAGCGCCGGGGAGCTGTTTTTT.

This clone was detected only once. The rearrangement joins TRBV11-3 to TRBJ2-5, with TRBD1 as a possible D gene (6 bases). In germline, CDR1 is SGHNT, CDR2 YENEEA. There are 14 residues in the CDR3. V was pared by 1 base and J by 4 bases, with 10 bases between. CDR3 bases: TGTGCCAGCAGCTTAGGGCCACAGGGAGAGACCCAGTACTTC. Its translation is CASSLGPQGETQYF.

The chain carries TRBV19 and TRBJ1-5; unclear D gene. The CDR3 runs 15 residues. Trimming took off 1 base at V and 0 bases at J, with 7 bases between the two ends. The germline gives CDR1 LNHDA, CDR2 SQIVND (reference sequence). The CDR3 spells CASSIGPGSNQPQHF. DNA for the CDR3: TGTGCCAGTAGTATAGGTCCGGGTAGCAATCAGCCCCAGCATTTT.

The chain carries TRBV7-2 and TRBJ2-2; the D is unclear. Trimming shortened V by 6 bases and J by 8 bases, and 10 bases separated the two germline ends. Germline values: CDR1 SGHTA, CDR2 FQGNSA. The CDR3 sequence is 12 residues long. CDR3: CASSPYEGELFF. CDR3 coding DNA: TGTGCCAGCAGTCCCTACGAGGGGGAGCTGTTTTTT.

The chain uses TRBV7-2 and TRBJ1-2, with 7 bases aligning to TRBD1. The CDR3 is 13 amino acids. V was pared by 4 bases and J by 2 bases, with 1 base of the junction left unmatched. Germline lookup yields CDR1 SGHTA and CDR2 FQGNSA. The chain's CDR3 is CASSSTGNYGYTF. The CDR3 DNA follows: TGTGCCAGCAGCTCGACAGGGAACTATGGCTACACCTTC.

The chain is built from TRBV11-3 and TRBJ1-6; D not resolved. This CDR3 has 17 amino acids. Germline assignment: CDR1 SGHNT and CDR2 YENEEA. Trimming pared 2 bases from V and 3 bases from J, leaving 14 bases between. DNA for the CDR3: TGTGCCAGCAGCTTAATGAGTTCCGGGAGCTATAATTCACCCCTCCACTTT. It translates to CASSLMSSGSYNSPLHF.

The chain uses TRBV28 and TRBJ1-1; 7 bases agree with TRBD1. The V gene end was trimmed by 4 bases and the J gene end by 0 bases; junction bases not matched to a gene: 5. The CDR3 loop spans 15 amino acids. CDR1 is MDHEN and CDR2 is SYDVKM in the germline V gene. CDR3 residues: CASSSTGALNTEAFF. CDR3 nucleotide sequence: TGTGCCAGCAGTTCTACAGGGGCCCTGAACACTGAAGCTTTCTTT.